This T cell receptor (beta chain) was identified during a study of naive and memory T cell subsets. This clonotype was seen only a few times. TCR cDNA received a 3' ligated oligonucleotide that carried a UMI. Adult healthy volunteers gave 2.5 ml peripheral blood for whole-blood RNA. The ends were cut back, 2 bases at V and 1 base at J, with 11 bases in the middle. Per the germline V gene, CDR1 is MRHNA and CDR2 is SNTAGT. CDR3 length equals 15 residues. The SP2 primer and nested alpha and beta constant region primers amplified ligated cDNA in four rounds. Blood and skin TCR RNA was reverse transcribed with alpha and beta constant primers. TCRdb re-derived calls from the 5' RACE reads in MiXCR, one entry per CDR3 protein. Counted here are 57,000 or so distinct CDR3 sequences, around 7.3% occurring once; the ten biggest clones make up around 10%.

The chain joins TRBV6-4 to TRBJ1-2; a possible D gene is TRBD1 (5 bases). The source is a male donor in good health. The CDR3 sequence is CASSDRGKVNYGYTF. The CDR3 nucleotides are TGTGCCAGCAGTGACAGGGGAAAAGTTAACTATGGCTACACCTTC.